These 13 T cell receptor beta chains were sequenced from one sample in a study of CD8 T cells in ankylosing spondylitis. TCRdb fed the 5' RACE reads into MiXCR, producing one record per CDR3 protein. The repertoire includes about 460,000 distinct CDR3 sequences, approximately 5% of them detected once, and around 3.6% sits in the top ten. Broader study findings: Typical of ankylosing spondylitis blood, it appeared, was a TCR beta motif of several highly homologous variants.

These receptors have no identified antigens. The sample comprised blood, either unsorted or a sorted T cell fraction (not recorded which). The source is a male donor with ankylosing spondylitis.

This clonotype was observed many times. V usage is TRBV20-1 and J usage is TRBJ2-7; tentative D call: TRBD1 (7 bases). CDR3 length equals 14 residues. The germline V gene has CDR1 DFQATT and CDR2 SNEGSKA (reference sequence). Trimming removed 7 bases at V and 4 bases at J, with 20 bases between. The CDR3 sequence is CSVRPGGSGYEQYF. DNA of the CDR3: TGCAGTGTCCGACCAGGGGGGTCGGGGTACGAGCAGTACTTC.

This clonotype was seen repeatedly, ten times or more. CDR3 sequence: CSGTGSSYEQYF. The CDR3 DNA sequence: TGCAGTGGGACAGGGAGCTCCTACGAGCAGTACTTC. The chain is built from TRBV20-1 and TRBJ2-7; 8 bases match TRBD1. The CDR3 contains 12 residues. Looked up from germline, CDR1 is DFQATT and CDR2 is SNEGSKA (reference sequence). Trimming cost V 7 bases and J 0 bases; bases outside gene matches: 2.

This clonotype was counted only a few times. The chain uses TRBV7-2 and TRBJ2-7, with a possible D match to TRBD2 (5 bases). The CDR3 extends over 14 amino acids. Per germline, CDR1 SGHTA and CDR2 FQGNSA. V was trimmed by 4 bases and J by 6 bases, leaving 16 bases between them. The CDR3 bases are TGTGCCAGCAGCTCACAAGTGCTAGGGAGCGAGCAGTACTTC. This translates into CASSSQVLGSEQYF.

This clonotype was seen at least ten times. The J gene is TRBJ2-7, the V gene TRBV20-1; D unclear. Per the germline V gene, CDR1 is DFQATT and CDR2 is SNEGSKA (reference sequence). V lost 3 bases and J 0 bases, leaving 6 bases between the germline ends. The CDR3 contains 12 residues. CDR3 residues: CSASWYSYEQYF. CDR3 bases: TGCAGTGCTAGTTGGTACTCCTACGAGCAGTACTTC.

This clonotype has ten or more counts. The chain couples TRBV20-1 to TRBJ2-1; 13 bases align to TRBD2. The V gene's germline CDR1 is DFQATT and CDR2 SNEGSKA (reference sequence). CDR3 length: 19 amino acids. V lost 3 bases, J lost 0 bases, and 11 bases stayed unmatched. The CDR3 protein is CSARGLAGSAGISYNEQFF. In nucleotides, the CDR3 is TGCAGTGCTAGGGGACTAGCGGGATCGGCGGGAATCTCCTACAATGAGCAGTTCTTC.

This clonotype was detected a few times. The V gene is TRBV27, the J gene TRBJ2-3, with D perhaps matching TRBD1 or TRBD2 (5 bases each). Per the germline V gene, CDR1 is MNHEY and CDR2 is SMNVEV (reference sequence). This CDR3 region has 19 residues. V lost 4 bases, J lost 0 bases, and 23 bases lay in between. The CDR3 is CASSSGGQGPPSSTDTQYF. CDR3 bases: TGTGCCAGCAGTTCGGGCGGGCAGGGACCCCCCTCTAGCACAGATACGCAGTATTTT.

The chain is built from TRBV18 and TRBJ2-7; D gene ambiguous. Germline CDR1 reads KGHSH; CDR2 reads LQKENI. The V end lost 3 bases, the J end lost 2 bases, and 11 bases lay between the germline ends. The CDR3 has 14 amino acids. CDR3 in DNA: TGTGCCAGCTCACCCGGCTCAGGAACCTACGAGCAGTACTTC. Encoded protein: CASSPGSGTYEQYF.

Notes on this clonotype: A single base separates this from a much larger clone, so it may be a read error. The chain links TRBV6-2 or TRBV6-3 to TRBJ1-5, with D uncertain. CDR3 length: 12 amino acids. The germline CDR1 and CDR2 sequences are MNHEY and SVGEGT. CDR3 in amino acids: CASRAYNQHQHF. The CDR3 DNA is TGTGCCAGCAGGGCTTACAATCAGCACCAGCATTTT.

This clonotype was detected ten times or more. This chain links TRBV7-2 with TRBJ2-7; 8 bases are shared with TRBD2. With V trimmed by 1 base and J by 4 bases, 6 bases remained unmatched. This CDR3 has 15 residues. The germline CDR1 and CDR2 sequences are SGHTA and FQGNSA. The CDR3 region has the DNA TGTGCCAGCAGCTTAGAAGCGGGAGAGCGGTACGAGCAGTACTTC. Protein sequence: CASSLEAGERYEQYF.

There are many counts of this clonotype. The V gene is TRBV11-1, the J gene TRBJ1-2; perhaps TRBD1 as D (5 bases). Germline-derived CDR1 and CDR2 are SGHAT and FQDESV (reference sequence). V was trimmed by 5 bases and J by 8 bases, leaving 15 bases between them. This CDR3 is built from 13 residues. The CDR3 DNA sequence: TGTGCCAGCAGCGGAACAGGCAGCGGGGGCTACACCTTC. Its protein is CASSGTGSGGYTF.

This clonotype was picked up many times. The chain has TRBV20-1 and TRBJ1-5; D is perhaps TRBD1 (6 bases). CDR3 length: 14 amino acids. With 0 bases removed from V and 7 bases from J, the gap between germline ends came to 13 bases. CDR1 and CDR2 from the germline V gene are DFQATT and SNEGSKA (reference sequence). The DNA for the CDR3 is TGCAGTGCTAGAGATAGGCAGGGGACACAGCCCCAGCATTTT. It translates to CSARDRQGTQPQHF.

This clonotype came up many times. The J gene is TRBJ1-1, the V gene TRBV5-6; D call uncertain. V shed 5 bases and J shed 10 bases, with 24 bases lying between them. Per the germline V gene, CDR1 is SGHDT and CDR2 is YYEEEE. This CDR3 comprises 15 residues. The CDR3 loop reads CASSHLQTVGLPAFF. The CDR3 DNA is TGTGCCAGCAGTCACCTTCAGACCGTGGGCCTCCCAGCTTTCTTT.

This clonotype has ten or more counts. J is TRBJ1-3 and V is TRBV28, with 9 bases fitting TRBD1. CDR3 length: 15 amino acids. Germline V gene data show CDR1 as MDHEN and CDR2 as SYDVKM. Trimming removed 5 bases from V and 4 bases from J; junction bases left unmatched: 6. CDR3 sequence reads: CASSPNRGRGNTIYF. Here the CDR3 DNA reads TGTGCCAGCAGTCCGAACAGGGGGCGAGGAAACACCATATATTTT. Full variable domain (rest looked up from reference TRBV28 and TRBJ1-3): DVKVTQSSRYLVKRTGEKVFLECVQDMDHENMFWYRQDPGLGLRLIYFSYDVKMKEKGDIPEGYSVSREKKERFSLILESASTNQTSMYLCASSPNRGRGNTIYFGEGSWLTVV.